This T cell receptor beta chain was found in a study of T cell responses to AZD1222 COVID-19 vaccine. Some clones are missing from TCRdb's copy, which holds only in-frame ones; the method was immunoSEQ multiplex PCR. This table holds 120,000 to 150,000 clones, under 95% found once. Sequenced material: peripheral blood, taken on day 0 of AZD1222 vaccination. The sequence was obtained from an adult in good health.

The CDR3 region is CASSFGTTTNEQFF. The DNA of the CDR3 is TGTGCCAGCAGCTTTGGGACGACCACCAATGAGCAGTTCTTC. This sequence joins TRBV5-6 and TRBJ2-1, with D possibly being TRBD1 or TRBD2 (5 bases each). V lost 2 bases, J lost 6 bases, and 12 bases lay in between. CDR3 length: 14 amino acids. Germline values: CDR1 SGHDT, CDR2 YYEEEE. The variable domain in full, completed from reference TRBV5-6 and TRBJ2-1, reads DAGVTQSPTHLIKTRGQQVTLRCSPKSGHDTVSWYQQALGQGPQFIFQYYEEEERQRGNFPDRFSGHQFPNYSSELNVNALLLGDSALYLCASSFGTTTNEQFFGPGTRLTVL.